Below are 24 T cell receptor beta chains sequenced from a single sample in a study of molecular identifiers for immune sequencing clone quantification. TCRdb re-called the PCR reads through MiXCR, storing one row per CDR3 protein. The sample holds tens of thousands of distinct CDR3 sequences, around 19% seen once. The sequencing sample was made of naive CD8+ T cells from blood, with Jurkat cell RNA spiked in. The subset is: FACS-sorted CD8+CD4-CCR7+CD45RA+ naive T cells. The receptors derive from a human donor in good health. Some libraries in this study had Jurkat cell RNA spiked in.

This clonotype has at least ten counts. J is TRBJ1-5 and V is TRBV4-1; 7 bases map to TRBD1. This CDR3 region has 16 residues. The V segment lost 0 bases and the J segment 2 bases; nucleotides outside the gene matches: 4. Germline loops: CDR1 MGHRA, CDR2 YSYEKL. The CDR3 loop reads CASSQDGRGGNQPQHF. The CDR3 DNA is TGCGCCAGCAGCCAAGACGGCAGGGGGGGCAATCAGCCCCAGCATTTT.

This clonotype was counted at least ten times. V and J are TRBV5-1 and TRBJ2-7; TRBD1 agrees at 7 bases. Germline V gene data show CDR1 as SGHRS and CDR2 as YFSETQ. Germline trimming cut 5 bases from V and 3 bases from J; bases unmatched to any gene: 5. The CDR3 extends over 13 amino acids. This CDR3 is CASRGQENYEQYF. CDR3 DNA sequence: TGCGCCAGCAGAGGACAGGAGAACTACGAGCAGTACTTC. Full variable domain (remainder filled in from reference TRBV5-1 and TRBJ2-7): KAGVTQTPRYLIKTRGQQVTLSCSPISGHRSVSWYQQTPGQGLQFLFEYFSETQRNKGNFPGRFSGRQFSNSRSEMNVSTLELGDSALYLCASRGQENYEQYFGPGTRLTVT.

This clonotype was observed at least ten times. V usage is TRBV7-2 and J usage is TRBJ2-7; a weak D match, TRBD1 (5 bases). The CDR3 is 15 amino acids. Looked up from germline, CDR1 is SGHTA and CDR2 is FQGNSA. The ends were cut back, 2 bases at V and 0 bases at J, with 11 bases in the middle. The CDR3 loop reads CASSLWGGSSYEQYF. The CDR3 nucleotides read TGTGCCAGCAGCTTATGGGGCGGTAGCTCCTACGAGCAGTACTTC.

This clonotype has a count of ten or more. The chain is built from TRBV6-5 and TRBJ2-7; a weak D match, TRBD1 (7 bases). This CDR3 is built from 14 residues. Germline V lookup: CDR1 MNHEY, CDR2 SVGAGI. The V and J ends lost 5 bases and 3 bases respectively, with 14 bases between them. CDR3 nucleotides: TGTGCCAGCAGTGCGGGACAGTGGAGCTACGAGCAGTACTTC. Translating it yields CASSAGQWSYEQYF.

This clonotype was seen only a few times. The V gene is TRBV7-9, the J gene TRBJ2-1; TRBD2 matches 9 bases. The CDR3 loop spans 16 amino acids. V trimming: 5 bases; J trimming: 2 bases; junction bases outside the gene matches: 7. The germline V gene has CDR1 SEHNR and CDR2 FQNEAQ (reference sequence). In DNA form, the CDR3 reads TGTGCCAGCAGCCCGGCGGAGCGGGAGGCCTACAATGAGCAGTTCTTC. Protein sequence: CASSPAEREAYNEQFF.

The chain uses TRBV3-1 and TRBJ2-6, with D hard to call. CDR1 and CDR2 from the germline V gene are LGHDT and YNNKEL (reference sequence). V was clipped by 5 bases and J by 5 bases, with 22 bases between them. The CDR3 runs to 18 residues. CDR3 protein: CASSSLYQLDAWANVLTF. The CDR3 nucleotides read TGTGCCAGCAGCTCCCTCTACCAGTTGGACGCCTGGGCCAACGTCCTGACTTTC.

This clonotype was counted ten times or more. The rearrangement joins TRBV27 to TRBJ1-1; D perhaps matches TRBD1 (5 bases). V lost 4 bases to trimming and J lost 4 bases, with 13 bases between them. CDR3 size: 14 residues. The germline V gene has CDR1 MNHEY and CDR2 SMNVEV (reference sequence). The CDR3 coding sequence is TGTGCCAGCAGTTATGATCCAGGGACCACTGAAGCTTTCTTT. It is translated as CASSYDPGTTEAFF.

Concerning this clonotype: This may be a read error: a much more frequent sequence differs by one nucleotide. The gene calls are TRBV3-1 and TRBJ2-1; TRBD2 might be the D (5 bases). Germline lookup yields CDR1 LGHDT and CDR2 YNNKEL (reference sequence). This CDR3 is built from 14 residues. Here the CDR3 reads CASSQVGYSVEQSF. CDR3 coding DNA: TGTGCCAGCAGCCAAGTAGGATATAGCGTCGAGCAGTCCTTC.

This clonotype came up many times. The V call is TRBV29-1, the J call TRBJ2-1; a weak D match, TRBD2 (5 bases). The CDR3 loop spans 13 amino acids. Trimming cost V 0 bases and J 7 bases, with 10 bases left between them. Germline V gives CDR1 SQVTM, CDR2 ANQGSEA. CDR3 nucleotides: TGCAGCGTTGAAGAGACGGGGTGGAATGAGCAGTTCTTC. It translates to CSVEETGWNEQFF.

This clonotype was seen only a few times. CDR3 amino acids: CATSRDGFSGSKETQYF. The DNA of the CDR3 is TGTGCCACCAGCAGAGATGGCTTTAGCGGGAGTAAAGAGACCCAGTACTTC. The rearrangement joins TRBV15 to TRBJ2-5; TRBD2 matches at 9 bases. J was trimmed by 3 bases and V by 0 bases; bases with no gene match: 8. CDR1 is LNHNV, CDR2 YYDKDF, per germline (reference sequence). This CDR3 has 17 amino acids. The entire variable domain, with the rest obtained from reference TRBV15 and TRBJ2-5, is as follows: DAMVIQNPRYQVTQFGKPVTLSCSQTLNHNVMYWYQQKSSQAPKLLFHYYDKDFNNEADTPDNFQSRRPNTSFCFLDIRSPGLGDTAMYLCATSRDGFSGSKETQYFGPGTRLLVL.

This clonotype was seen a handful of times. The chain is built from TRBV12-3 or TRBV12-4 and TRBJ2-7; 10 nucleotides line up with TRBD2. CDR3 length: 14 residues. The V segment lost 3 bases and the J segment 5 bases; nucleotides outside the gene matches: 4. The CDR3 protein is CASSFASGRDEQYF. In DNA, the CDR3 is TGTGCCAGCAGTTTCGCTAGCGGGAGAGACGAGCAGTACTTC.

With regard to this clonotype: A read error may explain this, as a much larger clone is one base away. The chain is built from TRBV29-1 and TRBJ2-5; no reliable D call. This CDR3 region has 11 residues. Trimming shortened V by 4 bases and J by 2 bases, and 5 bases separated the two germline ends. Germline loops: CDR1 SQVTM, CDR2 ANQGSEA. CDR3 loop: CSVGQQETQYF. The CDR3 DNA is TGCAGCGTTGGCCAACAAGAGACCCAGTACTTC.

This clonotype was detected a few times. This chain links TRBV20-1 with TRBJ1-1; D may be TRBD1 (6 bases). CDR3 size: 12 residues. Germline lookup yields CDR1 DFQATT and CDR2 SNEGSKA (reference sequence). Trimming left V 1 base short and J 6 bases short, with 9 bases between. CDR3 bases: TGCAGTGCTAGAGTAGGGGGGGCTGAAGCTTTCTTT. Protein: CSARVGGAEAFF.

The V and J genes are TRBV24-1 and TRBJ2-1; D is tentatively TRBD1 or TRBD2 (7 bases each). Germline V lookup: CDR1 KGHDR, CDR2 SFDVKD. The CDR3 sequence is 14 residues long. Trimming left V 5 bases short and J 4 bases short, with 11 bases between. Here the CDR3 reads CATSAGGVYNEQFF. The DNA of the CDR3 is TGTGCCACCAGTGCAGGGGGGGTTTACAATGAGCAGTTCTTC.

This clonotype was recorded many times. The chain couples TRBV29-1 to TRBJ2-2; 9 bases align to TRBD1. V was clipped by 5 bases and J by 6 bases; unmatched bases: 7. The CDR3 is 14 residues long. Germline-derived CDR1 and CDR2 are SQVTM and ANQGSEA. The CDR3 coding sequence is TGCAGCGTTTCCGGACAGGGGTTGTCCGGGGAGCTGTTTTTT. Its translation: CSVSGQGLSGELFF.

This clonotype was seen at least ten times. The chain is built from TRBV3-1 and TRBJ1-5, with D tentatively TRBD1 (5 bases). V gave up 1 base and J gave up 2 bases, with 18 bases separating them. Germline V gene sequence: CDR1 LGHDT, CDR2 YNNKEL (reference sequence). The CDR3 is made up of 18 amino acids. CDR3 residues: CASSQGGAGRFGNQPQHF. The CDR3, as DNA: TGTGCCAGCAGCCAAGGAGGGGCAGGGCGTTTTGGCAATCAGCCCCAGCATTTT.

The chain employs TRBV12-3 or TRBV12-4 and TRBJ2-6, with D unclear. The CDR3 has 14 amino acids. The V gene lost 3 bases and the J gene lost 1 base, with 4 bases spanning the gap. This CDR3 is CASSFVSGANVLTF. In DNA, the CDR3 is TGTGCCAGCAGTTTTGTGTCTGGGGCCAACGTCCTGACTTTC.

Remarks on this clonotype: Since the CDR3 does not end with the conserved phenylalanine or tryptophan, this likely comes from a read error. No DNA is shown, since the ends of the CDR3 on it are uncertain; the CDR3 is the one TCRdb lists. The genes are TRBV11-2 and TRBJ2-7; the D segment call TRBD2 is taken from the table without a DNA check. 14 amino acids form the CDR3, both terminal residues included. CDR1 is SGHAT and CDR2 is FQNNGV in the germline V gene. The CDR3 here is CASSLSGGAYEQCL.

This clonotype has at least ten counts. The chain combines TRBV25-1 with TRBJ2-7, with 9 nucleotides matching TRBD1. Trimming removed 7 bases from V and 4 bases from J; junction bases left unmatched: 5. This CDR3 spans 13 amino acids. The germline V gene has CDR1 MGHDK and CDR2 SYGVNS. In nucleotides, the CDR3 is TGTGCCAGCAACCCGGGACAGGGTTACGAGCAGTACTTC. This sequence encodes CASNPGQGYEQYF.

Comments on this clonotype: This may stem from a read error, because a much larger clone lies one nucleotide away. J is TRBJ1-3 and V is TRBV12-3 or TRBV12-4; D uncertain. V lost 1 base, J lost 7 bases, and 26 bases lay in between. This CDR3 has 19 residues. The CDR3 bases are TGTGCCAGCAGTTTAGAGTTCGAAAACCCGCGATATGCACGGAACACCATATATTTT. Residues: CASSLEFENPRYARNTIYF.

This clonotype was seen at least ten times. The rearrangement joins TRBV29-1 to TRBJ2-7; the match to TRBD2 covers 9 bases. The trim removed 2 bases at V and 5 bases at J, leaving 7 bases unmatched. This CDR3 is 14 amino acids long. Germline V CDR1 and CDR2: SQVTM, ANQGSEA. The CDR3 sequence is CSVELAGYEDEQYF. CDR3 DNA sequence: TGCAGCGTTGAACTAGCGGGATATGAGGACGAGCAGTACTTC.

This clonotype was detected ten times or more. CDR3 protein: CASSPPGARQETQYF. The CDR3 DNA is TGTGCCAGCAGCCCCCCCGGGGCCAGGCAAGAGACCCAGTACTTC. This chain joins TRBV13 and TRBJ2-5; D assignment may be TRBD1 or TRBD2 (5 bases each). Per the germline V gene, CDR1 is PRHDT and CDR2 is FYEKMQ (reference sequence). V shed 5 bases and J shed 2 bases, with 15 bases lying between them. This CDR3 is 15 amino acids long.

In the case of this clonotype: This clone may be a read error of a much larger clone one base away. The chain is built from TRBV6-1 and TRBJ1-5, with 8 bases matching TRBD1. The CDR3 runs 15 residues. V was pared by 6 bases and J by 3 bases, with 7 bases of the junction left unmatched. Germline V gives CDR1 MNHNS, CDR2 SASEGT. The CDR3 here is CASRRGRGLNQPQHF. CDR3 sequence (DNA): TGTGCCAGCAGGAGGGGCAGGGGGCTCAATCAGCCCCAGCATTTT.

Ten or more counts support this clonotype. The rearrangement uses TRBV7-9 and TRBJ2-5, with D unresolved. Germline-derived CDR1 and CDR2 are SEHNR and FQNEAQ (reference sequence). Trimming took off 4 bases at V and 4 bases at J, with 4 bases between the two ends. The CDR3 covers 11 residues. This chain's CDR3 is CASSSGETQYF. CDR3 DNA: TGTGCCAGCAGCTCTGGAGAGACCCAGTACTTC.